The clone carrying this T cell receptor beta chain has a count of ten or more. TCRdb itself ran the RACE reads through MiXCR, one entry per CDR3 protein. Of more than 250,000 distinct CDR3 sequences detected, approximately 8.4% appear once; the ten largest clones hold about 2.1%. The data derive from a study of human T cells and chemical hapten exposure. For the study at large: An approximately 2 cm by approximately 2 cm inner upper arm patch received 2% DPC for sensitization. Patients, a majority of them female, were diagnosed with alopecia areata, totalis or universalis.

This CDR3 has 14 amino acids. CDR1 and CDR2 (germline): SGHRS, YFSETQ. Trimming shortened V by 0 bases and J by 5 bases, and 6 bases separated the two germline ends. As for time point: pre-sensitization, week 0. Sample treatment: therapeutic diphenylcyclopropenone sensitization with weekly scalp DPC. Extraction yielded total RNA from whole blood (unfractionated). The clonotype originates from a woman aged 40 to 50 with alopecia areata. Some clones in this sample may be carry-over from other donors' samples. This chain uses TRBV5-1 with TRBJ1-6; D is unclear. The material sequenced was whole blood, taken in connection with sensitization to the hapten diphenylcyclopropenone (DPC). The CDR3, as DNA: TGCGCCAGCAGCTTGGGGCTGGATAATTCACCCCTCCACTTT. Translating it yields CASSLGLDNSPLHF. The whole variable domain, remainder taken from reference TRBV5-1 and TRBJ1-6, is KAGVTQTPRYLIKTRGQQVTLSCSPISGHRSVSWYQQTPGQGLQFLFEYFSETQRNKGNFPGRFSGRQFSNSRSEMNVSTLELGDSALYLCASSLGLDNSPLHFGNGTRLTVT.